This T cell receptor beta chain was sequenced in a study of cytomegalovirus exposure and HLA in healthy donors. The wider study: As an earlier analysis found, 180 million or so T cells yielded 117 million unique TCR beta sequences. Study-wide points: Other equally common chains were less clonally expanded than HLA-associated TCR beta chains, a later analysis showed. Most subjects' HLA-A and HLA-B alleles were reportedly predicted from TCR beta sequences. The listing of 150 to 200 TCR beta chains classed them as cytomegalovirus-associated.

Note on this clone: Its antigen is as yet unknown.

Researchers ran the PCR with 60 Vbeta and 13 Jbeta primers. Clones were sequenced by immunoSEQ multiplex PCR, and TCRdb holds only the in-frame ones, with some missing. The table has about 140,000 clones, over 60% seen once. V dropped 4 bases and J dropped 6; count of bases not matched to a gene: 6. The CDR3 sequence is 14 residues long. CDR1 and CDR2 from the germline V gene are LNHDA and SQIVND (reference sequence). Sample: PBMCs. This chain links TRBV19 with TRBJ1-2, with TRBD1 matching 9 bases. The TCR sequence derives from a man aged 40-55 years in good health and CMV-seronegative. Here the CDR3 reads CASSTWTGADGYTF. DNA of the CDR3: TGTGCCAGTAGTACTTGGACAGGGGCGGATGGCTACACCTTC.